These T cell receptor beta chains were read from a single sample in a study of human T cells and chemical hapten exposure. Each CDR3 protein is one row after TCRdb ran MiXCR on the RACE reads. Here the sample spans 80,000 to 100,000 distinct CDR3 sequences, 25% to 35% being singletons. The sequences come from whole blood, collected in connection with sensitization to the hapten diphenylcyclopropenone (DPC). The receptor source for this set is a man in his forties with alopecia areata. Some clones in this sample may be carry-over from other donors' samples. Both conserved end residues are part of each CDR3. A D gene is named only where the DNA matches it firmly. Some rows mark clone size as missing; the rest say once, few, many or name a class of expanded clone.

v_call: TRBV18
clone_size: -
d_call: -
j_call: TRBJ1-1
cdr3_length: 13
cdr3_aa: CASLQAGGFEAFF
cdr3_nt: TGTGCCAGCTTGCAAGCAGGAGGTTTTGAAGCTTTCTTT

v_call: TRBV6-1
clone_size: few
d_call: -
j_call: TRBJ2-7
cdr3_length: 11
cdr3_aa: CASSARIEQYF
cdr3_nt: TGTGCCAGCAGTGCCCGTATCGAGCAGTACTTC

v_call: TRBV5-6
clone_size: -
d_call: -
j_call: TRBJ1-3
cdr3_length: 14
cdr3_aa: CASSFTDSGNTIYF
cdr3_nt: TGTGCCAGCAGCTTTACAGACTCTGGAAACACCATATATTTT

v_call: TRBV10-2
clone_size: -
d_call: -
j_call: TRBJ2-3
cdr3_length: 14
cdr3_aa: CASTQVPSTDTQYF
cdr3_nt: TGCGCCAGCACTCAAGTCCCCAGCACAGATACGCAGTATTTT

v_call: TRBV7-3
clone_size: -
d_call: -
j_call: TRBJ1-1
cdr3_length: 14
cdr3_aa: CASSSAGLNTEAFF
cdr3_nt: TGTGCCAGCAGCTCCGCAGGGTTGAACACTGAAGCTTTCTTT

v_call: TRBV2
clone_size: -
d_call: -
j_call: TRBJ2-1
cdr3_length: 15
cdr3_aa: CASSESLVMHNEQFF
cdr3_nt: TGTGCCAGCAGTGAATCGCTAGTGATGCACAATGAGCAGTTCTTC

v_call: TRBV5-1
clone_size: -
d_call: TRBD2
j_call: TRBJ2-3
cdr3_length: 13
cdr3_aa: CATTGLFTDTQYF
cdr3_nt: TGCGCCACTACGGGACTATTTACAGATACGCAGTATTTT

v_call: TRBV5-1
clone_size: -
d_call: TRBD1
j_call: TRBJ2-3
cdr3_length: 19
cdr3_aa: CASSLVTAGTGLGTDTQYF
cdr3_nt: TGCGCCAGCAGCTTGGTCACCGCCGGGACAGGTCTCGGCACAGATACGCAGTATTTT

v_call: TRBV6-2/TRBV6-3
clone_size: few
d_call: -
j_call: TRBJ2-2
cdr3_length: 13
cdr3_aa: CASTGYGAGELFF
cdr3_nt: TGTGCCAGCACCGGATATGGCGCCGGGGAGCTGTTTTTT

v_call: TRBV20-1
clone_size: -
d_call: TRBD2
j_call: TRBJ2-3
cdr3_length: 14
cdr3_aa: CSARTSGRTDTQYF
cdr3_nt: TGCAGTGCTAGGACTAGCGGGAGAACAGATACGCAGTATTTT

v_call: TRBV5-6
clone_size: -
d_call: -
j_call: TRBJ1-5
cdr3_length: 16
cdr3_aa: CASSDARANSNQPQHF
cdr3_nt: TGTGCCAGCAGCGATGCCCGGGCCAATAGCAATCAGCCCCAGCATTTT

v_call: TRBV20-1
clone_size: -
d_call: TRBD1
j_call: TRBJ2-6
cdr3_length: 15
cdr3_aa: CSAPRTGVGANVLTF
cdr3_nt: TGCAGTGCCCCCCGGACAGGGGTTGGGGCCAACGTCCTGACTTTC

v_call: TRBV6-5
clone_size: few
d_call: TRBD2
j_call: TRBJ2-7
cdr3_length: 16
cdr3_aa: CASSYSSGLAGGEQYF
cdr3_nt: TGTGCCAGCAGTTACTCGTCGGGACTAGCGGGAGGGGAGCAGTACTTC

v_call: TRBV12-3/TRBV12-4
clone_size: -
d_call: -
j_call: TRBJ2-7
cdr3_length: 15
cdr3_aa: CASSFSAGGGYEQYF
cdr3_nt: TGTGCCAGCAGTTTTTCAGCTGGGGGCGGCTACGAGCAGTACTTC

v_call: TRBV12-3/TRBV12-4
clone_size: once
d_call: -
j_call: TRBJ1-4
cdr3_length: 16
cdr3_aa: CASSFRGVATNEKLFF
cdr3_nt: TGTGCCAGCAGTTTCCGGGGAGTTGCAACTAATGAAAAACTGTTTTTT

v_call: TRBV12-3/TRBV12-4
clone_size: many
d_call: TRBD2
j_call: TRBJ2-7
cdr3_length: 15
cdr3_aa: CASSPRGSGNLEQYF
cdr3_nt: TGTGCCAGCAGTCCCCGAGGTAGCGGGAATCTCGAGCAGTACTTC

v_call: TRBV28
clone_size: once
d_call: -
j_call: TRBJ2-4
cdr3_length: 20
cdr3_aa: CASSSYEGGRGIGAKNIQYF
cdr3_nt: TGTGCCAGCAGTTCGTACGAGGGGGGAAGGGGAATTGGGGCCAAAAACATTCAGTACTTC

v_call: TRBV20-1
clone_size: many
d_call: TRBD1
j_call: TRBJ1-6
cdr3_length: 15
cdr3_aa: CSATLSEGDSSPLHF
cdr3_nt: TGCAGTGCTACCCTCAGCGAGGGGGACAGCTCACCCCTCCACTTT

v_call: TRBV5-5
clone_size: once
d_call: -
j_call: TRBJ2-3
cdr3_length: 14
cdr3_aa: CASKASPSTDTQYF
cdr3_nt: TGTGCCAGCAAAGCAAGTCCTAGCACAGATACGCAGTATTTT

v_call: TRBV6-5
clone_size: -
d_call: TRBD1
j_call: TRBJ1-5
cdr3_length: 18
cdr3_aa: CASSPGTGGISSNQPQHF
cdr3_nt: TGTGCCAGCAGTCCCGGGACAGGGGGTATATCAAGCAATCAGCCCCAGCATTTT

v_call: TRBV20-1
clone_size: -
d_call: TRBD1
j_call: TRBJ2-7
cdr3_length: 14
cdr3_aa: CSTTRDRVDHEQYF
cdr3_nt: TGCAGTACTACCCGGGACAGGGTAGACCACGAGCAGTACTTC

v_call: TRBV14
clone_size: few
d_call: -
j_call: TRBJ1-4
cdr3_length: 15
cdr3_aa: CASSQVTGMYEKLFF
cdr3_nt: TGTGCCAGCAGCCAAGTTACAGGAATGTATGAAAAACTGTTTTTT

v_call: TRBV6-2/TRBV6-3
clone_size: -
d_call: TRBD1
j_call: TRBJ2-5
cdr3_length: 19
cdr3_aa: CASSYSRSGRTGDQETQYF
cdr3_nt: TGTGCCAGCAGTTACTCGAGGTCAGGCCGGACAGGGGACCAAGAGACCCAGTACTTC

v_call: TRBV20-1
clone_size: few
d_call: -
j_call: TRBJ2-1
cdr3_length: 15
cdr3_aa: CSAGPAQKPGGEQFF
cdr3_nt: TGCAGTGCCGGCCCAGCCCAAAAGCCAGGTGGGGAGCAGTTCTTC

v_call: TRBV6-1
clone_size: few
d_call: -
j_call: TRBJ2-7
cdr3_length: 15
cdr3_aa: CASRESSGGRREQYF
cdr3_nt: TGTGCCAGCAGGGAGTCTTCCGGAGGGAGAAGAGAGCAGTACTTC

v_call: TRBV5-6
clone_size: -
d_call: -
j_call: TRBJ2-7
cdr3_length: 16
cdr3_aa: CASSLVGWASSYEQYF
cdr3_nt: TGTGCCAGCAGCTTGGTGGGCTGGGCGAGCTCCTACGAGCAGTACTTC

v_call: TRBV5-1
clone_size: -
d_call: TRBD1
j_call: TRBJ1-1
cdr3_length: 17
cdr3_aa: CASSLGAGGTRNTEAFF
cdr3_nt: TGCGCCAGCAGCTTGGGTGCAGGGGGAACCCGGAACACTGAAGCTTTCTTT

v_call: TRBV6-6
clone_size: -
d_call: TRBD1
j_call: TRBJ1-6
cdr3_length: 15
cdr3_aa: CASSYGSTGESPLHF
cdr3_nt: TGTGCCAGCAGTTACGGCTCGACAGGGGAATCACCCCTCCACTTT

v_call: TRBV6-5
clone_size: few
d_call: TRBD2
j_call: TRBJ2-7
cdr3_length: 16
cdr3_aa: CASTRLAAPGSYEQYF
cdr3_nt: TGTGCCAGCACCCGACTAGCGGCCCCCGGGAGCTACGAGCAGTACTTC